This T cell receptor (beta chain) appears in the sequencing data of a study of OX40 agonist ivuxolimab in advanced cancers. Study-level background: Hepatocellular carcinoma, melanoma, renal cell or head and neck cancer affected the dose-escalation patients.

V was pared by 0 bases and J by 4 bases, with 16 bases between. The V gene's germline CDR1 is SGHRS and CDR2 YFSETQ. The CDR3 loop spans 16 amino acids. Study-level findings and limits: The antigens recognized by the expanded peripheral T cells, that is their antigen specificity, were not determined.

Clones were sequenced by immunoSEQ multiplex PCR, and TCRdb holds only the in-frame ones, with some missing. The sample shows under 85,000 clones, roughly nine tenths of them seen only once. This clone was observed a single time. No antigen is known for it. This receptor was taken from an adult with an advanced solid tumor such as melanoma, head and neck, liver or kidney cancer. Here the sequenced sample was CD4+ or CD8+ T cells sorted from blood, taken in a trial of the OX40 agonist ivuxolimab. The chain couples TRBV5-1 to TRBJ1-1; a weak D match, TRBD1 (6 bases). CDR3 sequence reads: CASSLEIQGFSTEAFF. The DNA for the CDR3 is TGCGCCAGCAGCTTGGAGATACAGGGATTCTCCACTGAAGCTTTCTTT. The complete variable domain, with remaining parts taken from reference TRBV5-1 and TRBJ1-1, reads KAGVTQTPRYLIKTRGQQVTLSCSPISGHRSVSWYQQTPGQGLQFLFEYFSETQRNKGNFPGRFSGRQFSNSRSEMNVSTLELGDSALYLCASSLEIQGFSTEAFFGQGTRLTVV.